Shown below are 13 T cell receptor beta chains from a single sample sequenced in a study of shared clonotypes between healthy human individuals (dated by TCRdb to 2018 to 2020). The library came from the immunoSEQ multiplex PCR assay. In its TCRdb copy, this immuneACCESS table keeps in-frame sequences only and misses some clones. Where compared with another copy, unresolved V genes explain less than half of these, and the others have no known cause. This sample gives about 1 million clones in total; approximately 72% of them show up just once. Of the sample, around 1.5% falls within the top ten clones. Sequencing used memory CD4+ T cells sorted from blood. Interpreted using the paper, the cell subset or site label stands for: CD45RA-negative fraction. The receptors derive from a man in his late teens or twenties in good health.

The V and J genes are TRBV5-6 and TRBJ1-2; D remains ambiguous. Germline-derived CDR1 and CDR2 are SGHDT and YYEEEE. This CDR3 spans 12 amino acids. Trimming took 2 bases from V and 2 from J, leaving 4 bases between them. This chain's CDR3 is CASSLRNYGYTF. Here the CDR3 DNA reads TGTGCCAGCAGCTTAAGAAACTATGGCTACACCTTC.

The chain couples TRBV11-3 to TRBJ1-1, with 10 bases that match TRBD1. Germline CDR1 and CDR2: SGHNT and YENEEA. J gave up 12 bases and V 3 bases, and 4 bases lay outside the gene matches. The CDR3 has 12 amino acids. The CDR3 nucleotides are TGTGCCAGCAGCTTGGGACAGGGGATCTCTTTCTTT. Its translation is CASSLGQGISFF.

In its sample, this clone was seen many times. The chain recombines TRBV7-9 with TRBJ2-5, with 9 bases lining up with TRBD2. The V gene end was trimmed by 1 base and the J gene end by 5 bases; junction bases not matched to a gene: 2. CDR1 and CDR2 (germline): SEHNR, FQNEAQ (reference sequence). CDR3 length: 14 residues. The CDR3 sequence: CASSLVAGAETQYF. The CDR3 DNA reads as TGTGCCAGCAGCTTAGTAGCGGGGGCTGAGACCCAGTACTTC.

This chain links TRBV2 with TRBJ1-1; D not resolved. This CDR3 is 14 amino acids long. V lost 3 bases and J lost 5, with 13 bases in between. Germline CDR1 is SNHLY and CDR2 is FYNNEI. The CDR3 sequence: CASSEQGRRTEAFF. The CDR3, as DNA: TGTGCCAGCAGTGAGCAAGGAAGAAGAACTGAAGCTTTCTTT.

The rearrangement uses TRBV2 and TRBJ1-2; D not certain. V shed 6 bases and J shed 7 bases, with 18 bases lying between them. The CDR3 is 14 amino acids. Germline CDR1 SNHLY, CDR2 FYNNEI. The CDR3 loop reads CASSGSSVGGGYTF. The CDR3 DNA follows: TGTGCCAGCAGCGGGAGCTCTGTAGGTGGTGGCTACACCTTC. Full variable domain (remainder filled in from reference TRBV2 and TRBJ1-2): EPEVTQTPSHQVTQMGQEVILRCVPISNHLYFYWYRQILGQKVEFLVSFYNNEISEKSEIFDDQFSVERPDGSNFTLKIRSTKLEDSAMYFCASSGSSVGGGYTFGSGTRLTVV.

The J gene is TRBJ1-3, the V gene TRBV19; tentative D call: TRBD1 (5 bases). Trimming removed 8 bases from V and 2 bases from J, with 13 bases in between. This CDR3 has 14 amino acids. Germline CDR1 reads LNHDA; CDR2 reads SQIVND (reference sequence). CDR3 in DNA: TGTGCCAGTTCACCTGGGGGGACTGGAAACACCATATATTTT. Translating it yields CASSPGGTGNTIYF.

This rearrangement joins TRBV7-2 to TRBJ2-7; D may be TRBD2 (5 bases). The CDR3 consists of 16 residues. CDR1 and CDR2 from the germline V gene are SGHTA and FQGNSA. V lost 5 bases and J lost 2, with 19 bases in between. The CDR3 loop is CASSTRGGSGTYEQYF. CDR3 sequence (DNA): TGTGCCAGCAGCACTCGAGGCGGTTCGGGGACCTACGAGCAGTACTTC. Complete variable domain (other parts from reference TRBV7-2 and TRBJ2-7): GAGVSQSPSNKVTEKGKDVELRCDPISGHTALYWYRQSLGQGLEFLIYFQGNSAPDKSGLPSDRFSAERTGGSVSTLTIQRTQQEDSAVYLCASSTRGGSGTYEQYFGPGTRLTVT.

This clone was counted a few times. This rearrangement joins TRBV11-3 to TRBJ2-2, with 12 bases fitting TRBD2. The V and J ends lost 6 bases and 7 bases, in that order; junction bases with no gene match: 3. Germline loops: CDR1 SGHNT, CDR2 YENEEA. The CDR3 has 14 residues. CDR3 protein: CASRLTSGSGELFF. CDR3 DNA: TGTGCCAGCAGATTGACTAGCGGGAGCGGGGAGCTGTTTTTT.

This clone was picked up one time. V usage is TRBV6-1 and J usage is TRBJ1-4; D unclear. Germline V gene lookup returns CDR1 MNHNS and CDR2 SASEGT. The CDR3 is 14 amino acids. With 4 bases removed from V and 5 bases from J, the gap between germline ends came to 11 bases. The CDR3 spells CASSVDGTNEKLFF. The CDR3 nucleotides read TGTGCCAGCAGTGTGGACGGAACAAATGAAAAACTGTTTTTT.

The chain links TRBV5-8 to TRBJ1-4; TRBD1 agrees at 7 bases. V lost 5 bases and J lost 3; bases outside the gene matches: 7. This CDR3 spans 15 amino acids. Germline CDR1 SGHTS, CDR2 YDEGEE. CDR3: CASSPQGVSNEKLFF. In DNA form, the CDR3 reads TGTGCCAGCAGTCCCCAGGGGGTCTCTAATGAAAAACTGTTTTTT.

This chain links TRBV7-2 with TRBJ2-1; 14 bases map to TRBD2. The CDR3 has 13 residues. Germline assignment: CDR1 SGHTA and CDR2 FQGNSA. V lost 8 bases and J lost 8; bases outside the gene matches: 2. CDR3 DNA: TGTGCCAGCGGGACTAGCGGGAGCGATGAGCAGTTCTTC. As protein: CASGTSGSDEQFF. The entire variable domain, with the rest obtained from reference TRBV7-2 and TRBJ2-1, is as follows: GAGVSQSPSNKVTEKGKDVELRCDPISGHTALYWYRQSLGQGLEFLIYFQGNSAPDKSGLPSDRFSAERTGGSVSTLTIQRTQQEDSAVYLCASGTSGSDEQFFGPGTRLTVL.

This chain joins TRBV5-8 and TRBJ2-3; TRBD2 aligns across 8 bases. The germline V gene encodes CDR1 SGHTS and CDR2 YDEGEE. V lost 4 bases and J lost 4; bases outside the gene matches: 14. This CDR3 comprises 17 residues. The CDR3 region is CASSQDRAGGGSDTQYF. For the CDR3, the DNA is TGTGCCAGCAGCCAAGATAGGGCGGGAGGTGGCTCAGATACGCAGTATTTT.

The chain uses TRBV11-2 and TRBJ1-4, with D possibly TRBD1 on 6 matching bases. The length of the CDR3 is 14 residues. Germline V gene sequence: CDR1 SGHAT, CDR2 FQNNGV. V lost 6 bases, J lost 3 bases, and 11 bases lay in between. In DNA form, the CDR3 reads TGTGCCAGCAGTTACCAGGGGCCTAATGAAAAACTGTTTTTT. This codes for CASSYQGPNEKLFF.